This T cell receptor (beta chain) was recorded in a study of CD8+CD57+ T cells in acquired aplastic anemia. The TCR beta profiling, which covered VDJ combination and CDR3 sequence, was carried out using genomic DNA as the template. TCRdb re-called the reads with MiXCR, one entry per CDR3 protein. Of a few hundred thousand distinct CDR3 sequences in the sample, 60% to 65% were seen once. The CDR3 is 14 amino acids. Trimming at V came to 4 bases and at J to 4 bases, leaving 6 bases not matched to a gene. V gene TRBV12-3 or TRBV12-4 combines with J gene TRBJ1-2, with 7 bases matching TRBD1. The sequenced sample was sorted CD4+, CD8+, or CD8+CD57+ T cells (not recorded which) from PBMCs. The clonotype was recovered from a human donor in good health. The CDR3 sequence: CASSSDRVIYGYTF. DNA for the CDR3: TGTGCCAGCAGTTCCGACAGGGTTATCTATGGCTACACCTTC.